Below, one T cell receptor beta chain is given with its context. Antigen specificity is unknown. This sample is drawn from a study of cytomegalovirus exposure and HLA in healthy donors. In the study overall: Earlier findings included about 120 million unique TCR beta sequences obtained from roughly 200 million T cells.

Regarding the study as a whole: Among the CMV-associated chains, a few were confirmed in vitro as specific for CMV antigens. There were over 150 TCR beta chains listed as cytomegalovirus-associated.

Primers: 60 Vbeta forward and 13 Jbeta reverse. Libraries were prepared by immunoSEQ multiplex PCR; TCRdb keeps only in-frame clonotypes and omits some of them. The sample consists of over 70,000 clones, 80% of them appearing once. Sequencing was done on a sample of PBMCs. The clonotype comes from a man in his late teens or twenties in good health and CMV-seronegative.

Here the CDR3 reads CASSTKQGNYGYTF. The CDR3 region has the DNA TGTGCCAGTAGTACAAAACAGGGGAACTATGGCTACACCTTC. The chain joins TRBV19 to TRBJ1-2; 7 bases agree with TRBD1. After removal of 4 bases from V and 2 bases from J, the junction contained 4 bases not matched to a gene. The CDR3 is 14 residues long. Germline lookup yields CDR1 LNHDA and CDR2 SQIVND (reference sequence).